This is a list of T cell receptor beta chains from one sample in a study of blood T cell repertoires in COVID-19. Libraries were prepared by immunoSEQ multiplex PCR; TCRdb keeps only in-frame clonotypes and omits some of them. The sample yields 44,000 or so clones, 65% to 85% seen once. Source material: peripheral blood. The receptors originated from a man aged 50 or older with active COVID-19. The CDR3 runs from the conserved cysteine through the conserved F or W. A D gene is named only where the DNA matches it firmly. Size is omitted from some rows. Given values are once, few, many or a class for expanded clones.

d_gene,abundance,v_gene,j_gene,CDR3nt,CDR3aa
TRBD2,NA,TRBV19,TRBJ2-2,TGTGCCAGTTCGATCACGGGGGGGACTTCGTCGGAGCTGTTTTTT,CASSITGGTSSELFF
NA,NA,TRBV29-1,TRBJ2-3,TGCAGCGTTGATTACGGGGAAGATAGCACAGATACGCAGTATTTT,CSVDYGEDSTDTQYF
NA,NA,TRBV7-2,TRBJ2-1,TGTGCCAGCAGCGAGACAGGATACAATGAGCAGTTCTTC,CASSETGYNEQFF
TRBD1,NA,TRBV2,TRBJ1-3,TGTGCCAGCAGAGAGACAGGGGTCTCTGGAAACACCATATATTTT,CASRETGVSGNTIYF
NA,NA,TRBV5-4,TRBJ1-6,TGTGCCAGCAGCTTCGGCGGGGGGCGGAATAATTCACCCCTCCACTTT,CASSFGGGRNNSPLHF
TRBD1,NA,TRBV6-5,TRBJ1-4,TGTGCCAGCAGCGGACAGGGGGCGGGAGAAAAACTGTTTTTT,CASSGQGAGEKLFF
NA,few,TRBV7-9,TRBJ1-6,TGTGCCAGCAGCTTGGTGCGGAGGGTGAATTCACCCCTCCACTTT,CASSLVRRVNSPLHF
NA,NA,TRBV7-8,TRBJ1-5,TGTGCCAGCAGCTTACGTGAGGGTAAAAGCAATCAGCCCCAGCATTTT,CASSLREGKSNQPQHF
TRBD1,NA,TRBV5-1,TRBJ1-1,TGCGCCAGCACCCGACAGGGAAGGGGCACTGAAGCTTTCTTT,CASTRQGRGTEAFF
TRBD2,NA,TRBV27,TRBJ2-2,TGTGCCAGCAGTTTTCTTCGTCGTACTAGCGGGGGTTTGCTTGGGACCGGGGAGCTGTTTTTT,CASSFLRRTSGGLLGTGELFF
NA,NA,TRBV27,TRBJ2-2,TGTGCCAGCAGTTTATACAGGGCCTCCGGGGAGCTGTTTTTT,CASSLYRASGELFF
TRBD2,NA,TRBV15,TRBJ2-2,TGTGCCACCAGCAGAGAGGGAGGGTACACCGGGGAGCTGTTTTTT,CATSREGGYTGELFF
TRBD2,NA,TRBV5-5,TRBJ2-7,TGTGCCAGCAGCCCGGCCGGGGGGTCGGTCTACGAGCAGTACTTC,CASSPAGGSVYEQYF
NA,once,TRBV7-2,TRBJ2-5,TGTGCCAGCAGCCCGAACCCGCCGGTTTCCGGAGAGACCCAGTACTTC,CASSPNPPVSGETQYF
TRBD2,NA,TRBV5-4,TRBJ2-2,TGTGCCAGCAGCCCAGGGACTAGCGGGTTGAGCACCGGGGAGCTGTTTTTT,CASSPGTSGLSTGELFF
NA,few,TRBV5-1,TRBJ2-5,TGCGCCAGCCGTCAAGAAGGGGGGGCCACCCAAGAGACCCAGTACTTC,CASRQEGGATQETQYF
NA,NA,TRBV3-1/TRBV3-2,TRBJ2-3,TGTGCCAGCAGCCAAGCAAGCACAGATACGCAGTATTTT,CASSQASTDTQYF
TRBD2,few,TRBV28,TRBJ2-3,TGTGCCACCTCACTAGCGTCCACAGATACGCAGTATTTT,CATSLASTDTQYF
TRBD1,NA,TRBV2,TRBJ2-2,TGTGCCAGCAGGGTCGACAGGGGAAACACCGGGGAGCTGTTTTTT,CASRVDRGNTGELFF
NA,NA,TRBV27,TRBJ1-5,TGTGCCAGCAGCCCGGGACTTTTTAGCAATCAGCCCCAGCATTTT,CASSPGLFSNQPQHF
TRBD2,NA,TRBV5-1,TRBJ2-3,TGCGCCAGCAGCCGGGGACTAGCGCGGGGGTGGGATACGCAGTATTTT,CASSRGLARGWDTQYF
TRBD1,NA,TRBV18,TRBJ1-1,TGTGCCAGCTCTTCAGAGGGACAGGGAGCTTTCTTT,CASSSEGQGAFF
TRBD1,NA,TRBV10-3,TRBJ1-4,TGTGCCATCTCGGGACAGGAGGAAAAACTGTTTTTT,CAISGQEEKLFF
TRBD1,NA,TRBV7-6,TRBJ1-4,TGTGCCAGCAGCCCCAGACAGGGGGCTACTAATGAAAAACTGTTTTTT,CASSPRQGATNEKLFF
NA,NA,TRBV6-6,TRBJ2-3,TGTGCCAGCAGGGCGGGGACAGCCCGTGGAGAGTATTTT,CASRAGTARGEYF
NA,NA,TRBV12-3/TRBV12-4,TRBJ2-7,TGTGCCAGCAGGAAACAAGGGGTCCACGAGCAGTACTTC,CASRKQGVHEQYF
TRBD2,NA,TRBV5-4,TRBJ2-4,TGTGCCAGCAGCCCACGACTAGCGGGAGGCTCGTCGAACATTCAGTACTTC,CASSPRLAGGSSNIQYF
NA,NA,TRBV12-3/TRBV12-4,TRBJ1-5,TGTGCCAGCAGCCTGGCCCAAAATCAGCCCCAGCATTTT,CASSLAQNQPQHF
NA,NA,TRBV19,TRBJ1-5,TGTGCCAGTAGTCTTTCCCTTCAGGGTAACAATCAGCCCCAGCATTTT,CASSLSLQGNNQPQHF
TRBD1,NA,TRBV7-2,TRBJ2-2,TGTGCCAGCAGCTCCCTACGACAGGGTGGAACCGGGGAGCTGTTTTTT,CASSSLRQGGTGELFF
TRBD1,NA,TRBV29-1,TRBJ2-5,TGCAGCGTTCTCGACAGGGAGCGGCAAGAGACCCAGTACTTC,CSVLDRERQETQYF
TRBD1,NA,TRBV4-1,TRBJ2-2,TGCGCCAGCAGCCCTAGACAGGGGGGGTTTACCGGGGAGCTGTTTTTT,CASSPRQGGFTGELFF
TRBD2,NA,TRBV15,TRBJ2-5,TGTGCCACCAGGAGCGGGGGACGGGAGACCCAGTACTTC,CATRSGGRETQYF
TRBD1,NA,TRBV6-2/TRBV6-3,TRBJ2-7,TGTGCCAGCAGTTACCAGCCGGGACAGGGTACCTACGAGCAGTACTTC,CASSYQPGQGTYEQYF
NA,NA,TRBV11-2,TRBJ2-7,TGTGCCAGCAGCTTAGTAACGGTCGGAGGGACCCAGCAGTACTTC,CASSLVTVGGTQQYF
NA,once,TRBV10-3,TRBJ1-1,TGTGCCATCAGTAAGTCAGAGGGTGAAGCTTTCTTT,CAISKSEGEAFF
TRBD1,NA,TRBV28,TRBJ2-2,TGTGCCAGCAGTTTGGGGACAGGGACGAACACCGGGGAGCTGTTTTTT,CASSLGTGTNTGELFF
TRBD1,NA,TRBV6-2/TRBV6-3,TRBJ1-6,TGTGCCAGCAGTTACGACGGGACAGAGCTTTCACCCCTCCACTTT,CASSYDGTELSPLHF
NA,NA,TRBV9,TRBJ1-1,TGTGCCAGCAGCGTAGTGTCGGGTTCGAGCTCTGAAGCTTTCTTT,CASSVVSGSSSEAFF
NA,NA,TRBV5-1,TRBJ2-7,TGCGCCAGCAGCTTGGCTGGAGGTCCCCCCTACGAGCAGTACTTC,CASSLAGGPPYEQYF
TRBD1,NA,TRBV5-4,TRBJ1-2,TGTGCCAGCAGCTTGGGGGGACAGACTTCCAACTATGGCTACACCTTC,CASSLGGQTSNYGYTF
NA,NA,TRBV6-5,TRBJ2-7,TGTGCCAGCAGTCAGGTTCATAGGGGCTACGAGCAGTACTTC,CASSQVHRGYEQYF
NA,NA,TRBV2,TRBJ1-5,TGTGCCAGCAGCCAAGGGGATCAGCCCCAGCATTTT,CASSQGDQPQHF
NA,NA,TRBV6-4,TRBJ1-2,TGTGCCAGCAGTGACGGGTCGACGCGGATCAATGGCTACACCTTC,CASSDGSTRINGYTF
NA,NA,TRBV5-8,TRBJ2-4,TGTGCCAGCAGCGCCGGAGCAGGGGCGATATCCAAAAACATTCAGTACTTC,CASSAGAGAISKNIQYF
TRBD1,few,TRBV24-1,TRBJ1-5,TGTGCCACCAGTGATTTGAGACCCGGGACAGCTGTCTATAGCAATCAGCCCCAGCATTTT,CATSDLRPGTAVYSNQPQHF
NA,NA,TRBV7-8,TRBJ2-2,TGTGCCAGCAGCTTCAAGCGCGCCAACACCGGGGAGCTGTTTTTT,CASSFKRANTGELFF
NA,NA,TRBV12-3/TRBV12-4,TRBJ2-5,TGTGCCAGTCTAGGGGGACAAGAGACCCAGTACTTC,CASLGGQETQYF
NA,NA,TRBV24-1,TRBJ1-1,TGTGCCACCAGTGGGGGGGGCAGGGGCTTCCCTGAAGCTTTCTTT,CATSGGGRGFPEAFF
NA,once,TRBV18,TRBJ2-5,TGTGCCAGCTCACCACTCGTCAACAGCCAAGAGACCCAGTACTTC,CASSPLVNSQETQYF
NA,NA,TRBV5-5,TRBJ2-3,TGTGCCAGCAGCCTAAAGACTTCTAGCACAGATACGCAGTATTTT,CASSLKTSSTDTQYF
TRBD1,NA,TRBV2,TRBJ1-3,TGTGCCAGCACATCAGGACAGGTTTTGGACACCATATATTTT,CASTSGQVLDTIYF
TRBD1,NA,TRBV25-1,TRBJ2-6,TGTGCCAGCAGTGGCCAGGACAGGGGATCTGGGGCCAACGTCCTGACTTTC,CASSGQDRGSGANVLTF
NA,few,TRBV2,TRBJ2-1,TGTGCCAGCAGTCCCCTGGGCGGGGCAGCCTACAATGAGCAGTTCTTC,CASSPLGGAAYNEQFF
TRBD2,NA,TRBV7-8,TRBJ2-3,TGTGCCAGCAGCGACGGGGGGACCAGGACAGATACGCAGTATTTT,CASSDGGTRTDTQYF
TRBD2,NA,TRBV15,TRBJ2-1,TGTGCCACCAGCAGAGATCGGGGACTAGCGGACAATGAGCAGTTCTTC,CATSRDRGLADNEQFF
NA,NA,TRBV19,TRBJ2-3,TGTGCCAGTAGTACCGCCTGGGGAGGACGCACAGATACGCAGTATTTT,CASSTAWGGRTDTQYF
NA,NA,TRBV7-2,TRBJ2-1,TGTGCCAGCAGTTCTTTTCTAGACAATGAGCAGTTCTTC,CASSSFLDNEQFF
TRBD1,NA,TRBV9,TRBJ1-2,TGTGCCAGCAGCCCCGGGACAGTACCAACTTATGGCTACACCTTC,CASSPGTVPTYGYTF
TRBD2,NA,TRBV24-1,TRBJ2-5,TGTGCCACCAGTGACACCCCTAGCGGGGGGGCGCGAGAGACCCAGTACTTC,CATSDTPSGGARETQYF